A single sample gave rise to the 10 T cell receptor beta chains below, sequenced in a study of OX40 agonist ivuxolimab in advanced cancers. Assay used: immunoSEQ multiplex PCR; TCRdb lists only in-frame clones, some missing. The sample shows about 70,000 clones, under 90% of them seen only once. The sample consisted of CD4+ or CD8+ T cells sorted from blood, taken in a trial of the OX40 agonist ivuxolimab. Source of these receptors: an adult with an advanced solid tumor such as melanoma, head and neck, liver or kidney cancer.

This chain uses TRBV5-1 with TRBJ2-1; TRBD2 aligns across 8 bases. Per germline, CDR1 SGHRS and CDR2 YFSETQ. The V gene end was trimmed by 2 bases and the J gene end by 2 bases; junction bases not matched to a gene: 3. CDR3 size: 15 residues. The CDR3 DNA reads TGCGCCAGCAGCTTAAAGCGGGGGACCTACAATGAGCAGTTCTTC. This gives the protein CASSLKRGTYNEQFF.

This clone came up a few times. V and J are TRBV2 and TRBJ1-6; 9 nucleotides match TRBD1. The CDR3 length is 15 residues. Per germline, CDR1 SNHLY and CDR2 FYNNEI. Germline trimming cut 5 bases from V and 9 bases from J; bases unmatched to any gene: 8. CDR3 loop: CASSQDRGISSPLHF. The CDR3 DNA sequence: TGTGCCAGCAGTCAGGACAGGGGCATATCTTCACCCCTCCACTTT.

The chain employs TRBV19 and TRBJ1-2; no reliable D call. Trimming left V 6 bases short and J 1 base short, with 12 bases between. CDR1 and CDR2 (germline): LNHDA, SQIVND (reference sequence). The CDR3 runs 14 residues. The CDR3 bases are TGTGCCAGTAGCAATATAACAGTTAACTATGGCTACACCTTC. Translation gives CASSNITVNYGYTF.

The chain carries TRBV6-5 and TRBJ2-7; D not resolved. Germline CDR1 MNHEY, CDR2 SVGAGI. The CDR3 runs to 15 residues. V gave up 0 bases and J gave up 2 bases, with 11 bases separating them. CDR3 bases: TGTGCCAGCAGTTACTCGTGGGAAATTGCCTACGAGCAGTACTTC. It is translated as CASSYSWEIAYEQYF.

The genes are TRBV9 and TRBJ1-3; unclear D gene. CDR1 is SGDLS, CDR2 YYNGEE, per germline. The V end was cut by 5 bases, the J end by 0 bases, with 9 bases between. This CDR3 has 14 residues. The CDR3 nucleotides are TGTGCCAGCAGTACAGCCCTCTCTGGAAACACCATATATTTT. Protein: CASSTALSGNTIYF.

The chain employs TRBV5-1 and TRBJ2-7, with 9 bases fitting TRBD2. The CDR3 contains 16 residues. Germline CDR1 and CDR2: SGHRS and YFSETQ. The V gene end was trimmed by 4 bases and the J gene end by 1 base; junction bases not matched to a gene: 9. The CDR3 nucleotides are TGCGCCAGCAGCCCGGGCGGCGGGAGGGAATCCTACGAGCAGTACTTC. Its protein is CASSPGGGRESYEQYF.

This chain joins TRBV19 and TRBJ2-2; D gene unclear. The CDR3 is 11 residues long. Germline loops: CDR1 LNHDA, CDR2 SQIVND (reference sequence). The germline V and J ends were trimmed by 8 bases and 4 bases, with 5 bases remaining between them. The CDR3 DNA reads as TGTGCCAGTTCCGGCACCGGGGAGCTGTTTTTT. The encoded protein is CASSGTGELFF.

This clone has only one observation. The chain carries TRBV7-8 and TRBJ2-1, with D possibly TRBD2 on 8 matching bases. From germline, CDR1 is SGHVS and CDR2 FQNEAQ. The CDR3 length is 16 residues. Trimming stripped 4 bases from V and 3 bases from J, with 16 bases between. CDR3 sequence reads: CASSSKRGTVYNEQFF. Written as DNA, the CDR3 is TGTGCCAGCAGCTCCAAGCGGGGGACAGTCTACAATGAGCAGTTCTTC.

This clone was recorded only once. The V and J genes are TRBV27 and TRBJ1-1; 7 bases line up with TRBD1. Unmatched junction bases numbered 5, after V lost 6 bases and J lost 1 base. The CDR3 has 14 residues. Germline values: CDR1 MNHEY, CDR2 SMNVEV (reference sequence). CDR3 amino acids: CASRMTGTNTEAFF. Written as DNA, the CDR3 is TGTGCCAGCAGGATGACAGGGACGAACACTGAAGCTTTCTTT.

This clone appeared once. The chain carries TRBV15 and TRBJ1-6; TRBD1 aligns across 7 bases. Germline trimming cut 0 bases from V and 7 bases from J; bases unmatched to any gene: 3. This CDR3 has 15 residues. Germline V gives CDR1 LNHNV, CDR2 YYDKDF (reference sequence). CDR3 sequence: CATSRDGTANSPLHF. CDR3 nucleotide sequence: TGTGCCACCAGCAGAGATGGGACAGCCAATTCACCCCTCCACTTT.